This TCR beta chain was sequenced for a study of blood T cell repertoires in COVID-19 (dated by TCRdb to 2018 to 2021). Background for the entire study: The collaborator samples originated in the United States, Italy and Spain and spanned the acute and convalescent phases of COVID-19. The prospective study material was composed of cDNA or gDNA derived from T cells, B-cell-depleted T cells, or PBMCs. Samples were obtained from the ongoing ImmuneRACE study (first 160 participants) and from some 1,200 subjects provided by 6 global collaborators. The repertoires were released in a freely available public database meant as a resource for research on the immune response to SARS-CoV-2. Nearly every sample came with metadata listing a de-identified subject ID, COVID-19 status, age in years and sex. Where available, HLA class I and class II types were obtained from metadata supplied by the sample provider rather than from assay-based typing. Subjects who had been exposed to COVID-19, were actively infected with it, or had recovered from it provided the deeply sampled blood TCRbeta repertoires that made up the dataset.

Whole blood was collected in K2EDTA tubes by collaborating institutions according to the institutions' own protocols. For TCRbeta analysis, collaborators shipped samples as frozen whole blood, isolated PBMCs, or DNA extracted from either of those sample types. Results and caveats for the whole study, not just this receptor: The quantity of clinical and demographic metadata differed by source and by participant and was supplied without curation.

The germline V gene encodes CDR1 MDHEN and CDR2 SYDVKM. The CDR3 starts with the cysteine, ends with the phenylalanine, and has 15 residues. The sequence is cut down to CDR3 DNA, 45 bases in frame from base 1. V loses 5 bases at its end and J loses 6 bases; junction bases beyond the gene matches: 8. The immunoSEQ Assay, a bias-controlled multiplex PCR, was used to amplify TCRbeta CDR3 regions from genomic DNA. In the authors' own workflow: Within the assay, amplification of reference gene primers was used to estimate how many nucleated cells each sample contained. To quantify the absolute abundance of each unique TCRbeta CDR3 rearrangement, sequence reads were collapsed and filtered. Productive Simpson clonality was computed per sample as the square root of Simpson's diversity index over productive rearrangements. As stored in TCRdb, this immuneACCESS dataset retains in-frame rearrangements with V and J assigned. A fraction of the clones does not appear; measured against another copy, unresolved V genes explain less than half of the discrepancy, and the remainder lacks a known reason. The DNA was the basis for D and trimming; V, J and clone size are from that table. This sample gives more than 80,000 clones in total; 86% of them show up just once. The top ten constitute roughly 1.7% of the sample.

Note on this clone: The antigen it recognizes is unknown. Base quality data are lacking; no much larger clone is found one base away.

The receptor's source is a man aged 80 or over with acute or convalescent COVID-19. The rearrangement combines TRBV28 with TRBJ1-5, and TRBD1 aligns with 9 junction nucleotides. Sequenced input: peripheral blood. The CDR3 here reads CASSVPTGGGQPQHF. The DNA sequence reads TGTGCCAGCAGTGTACCGACAGGGGGTGGTCAGCCCCAGCATTTT.